This passage covers 25 T cell receptor beta chains from one sample sequenced in a study of T cells after yellow fever vaccination. MiXCR was run by TCRdb on the 5' RACE reads, yielding one entry per CDR3 protein. This sample has under 550,000 distinct CDR3 sequences, with just over 20% found just once. The source material was PBMCs, sampled roughly 20 days after the first yellow fever vaccination. The origin of the receptors is a man aged 18 to 35 who received the YFV17D yellow fever vaccine.

This clonotype was detected only a few times. The chain joins TRBV12-3 or TRBV12-4 to TRBJ1-3, with 7 bases that match TRBD1. The CDR3 is 15 residues long. J lost 0 bases, V lost 4 bases, and 3 bases had no gene match. Written as DNA, the CDR3 is TGTGCCAGCAGTTACGGGACAGTCTCTGGAAACACCATATATTTT. This translates into CASSYGTVSGNTIYF.

The J gene is TRBJ2-6, the V gene TRBV20-1, with 8 nucleotides matching TRBD1. The CDR3 totals 14 residues. CDR1 and CDR2 from the germline V gene are DFQATT and SNEGSKA (reference sequence). V lost 1 base and J lost 10; bases outside the gene matches: 6. The CDR3 region is CSARGDRLTNVLTF. Here the CDR3 DNA reads TGCAGTGCTAGAGGGGACAGGTTGACGAACGTCCTGACTTTC.

This clonotype was counted at least ten times. One end of the junction varies from germline; a read error may be responsible. The rearrangement joins TRBV7-9 to TRBJ2-7, with 8 nucleotides matching TRBD1. The length of the CDR3 is 12 residues. The germline V gene has CDR1 SEHNR and CDR2 FQNEAQ (reference sequence). In DNA, the CDR3 is TGTGCCAGCAGTATATTCGGACAGGGCGAAATCTTC. Protein product: CASSIFGQGEIF.

The chain uses TRBV9 and TRBJ2-1; D might be TRBD1 or TRBD2, each matching 6 bases. V lost 1 base and J lost 10, with 12 bases in between. Per the germline V gene, CDR1 is SGDLS and CDR2 is YYNGEE. The CDR3 spans 13 residues. The CDR3 is CASSVTQGGEQFF. The CDR3 region has the DNA TGTGCCAGCAGCGTAACACAGGGAGGCGAGCAGTTCTTC.

J is TRBJ1-4 and V is TRBV2; 7 nucleotides match TRBD1. The CDR3 length is 18 residues. V shed 0 bases and J 0 bases; nucleotides not matched to a gene: 7. Germline V gives CDR1 SNHLY, CDR2 FYNNEI. The DNA for the CDR3 is TGTGCCAGCAGTGAAGCGCTTCGACAGGGACCAACTAATGAAAAACTGTTTTTT. Amino acids: CASSEALRQGPTNEKLFF. The full variable domain, rest sourced from reference TRBV2 and TRBJ1-4, is EPEVTQTPSHQVTQMGQEVILRCVPISNHLYFYWYRQILGQKVEFLVSFYNNEISEKSEIFDDQFSVERPDGSNFTLKIRSTKLEDSAMYFCASSEALRQGPTNEKLFFGSGTQLSVL.

This clonotype has ten or more counts. The chain carries TRBV20-1 and TRBJ2-2; D is ambiguous. Germline CDR1 and CDR2: DFQATT and SNEGSKA (reference sequence). CDR3 length equals 14 residues. The V gene lost 1 base and the J gene lost 2 bases, with 8 bases spanning the gap. CDR3 bases: TGCAGTGCTAGAGGATCATATAACACCGGGGAGCTGTTTTTT. It is translated as CSARGSYNTGELFF.

This clonotype was counted between two and nine times. The V gene is TRBV20-1, the J gene TRBJ1-5; no definite D call. V was trimmed by 1 base and J by 9 bases, leaving 10 bases between them. In germline, CDR1 is DFQATT, CDR2 SNEGSKA (reference sequence). The CDR3 contains 12 residues. Here the CDR3 DNA reads TGCAGTGCTAGAGTGTTGTCCGGGCCCCAGCATTTT. Amino acids: CSARVLSGPQHF.

This clonotype was counted a single time. V and J are TRBV19 and TRBJ1-5; D unresolved. The V gene's germline CDR1 is LNHDA and CDR2 SQIVND (reference sequence). This CDR3 has 15 amino acids. Trimming stripped 3 bases from V and 5 bases from J, with 14 bases between. The CDR3 here is CASSMGSRGYQPQHF. The CDR3 DNA reads TGTGCCAGTAGTATGGGCAGTCGTGGGTATCAGCCCCAGCATTTT.

The V and J genes are TRBV7-2 and TRBJ1-2, with TRBD1 matching 7 bases. The trim removed 5 bases at V and 8 bases at J, leaving 8 bases unmatched. The CDR3 is made up of 13 amino acids. Per the germline V gene, CDR1 is SGHTA and CDR2 is FQGNSA. This CDR3 reads CASSPGQFMGYTF. CDR3 DNA: TGTGCCAGCAGCCCGGGACAGTTTATGGGCTACACCTTC.

The chain combines TRBV7-9 with TRBJ1-5, with D perhaps TRBD1 (5 bases). The V end lost 4 bases, the J end lost 2 bases, and 12 bases lay between the germline ends. Germline V gene lookup returns CDR1 SEHNR and CDR2 FQNEAQ (reference sequence). This CDR3 is built from 15 residues. The CDR3 coding sequence is TGTGCCAGCAGCTCGACAGTATTGGGCAATCAGCCCCAGCATTTT. Residues: CASSSTVLGNQPQHF.

The chain couples TRBV5-8 to TRBJ1-5, with D unresolved. This CDR3 spans 16 amino acids. Per the germline V gene, CDR1 is SGHTS and CDR2 is YDEGEE. Trimming left V 1 base short and J 7 bases short, with 18 bases between. The CDR3 DNA sequence: TGTGCCAGCAGCTTGTCGACGTTCTCTCAGAACCAGCCCCAGCATTTT. It encodes CASSLSTFSQNQPQHF.

This clonotype was seen at least ten times. The rearrangement links TRBV20-1 to TRBJ2-2; D might be TRBD1 (5 bases). This CDR3 spans 14 amino acids. Trimming took 0 bases from V and 3 from J, leaving 8 bases between them. CDR1 DFQATT and CDR2 SNEGSKA come from the germline V gene (reference sequence). This chain's CDR3 is CSARDKGDTGELFF. DNA for the CDR3: TGCAGTGCTAGAGATAAAGGGGACACCGGGGAGCTGTTTTTT.

V is TRBV12-3 or TRBV12-4 and J is TRBJ2-1; tentatively, D is TRBD1 (5 bases). This CDR3 spans 14 amino acids. V was trimmed by 5 bases and J by 10 bases, leaving 18 bases between them. The CDR3 nucleotides read TGTGCCAGCAGTCCCCCCTCCCTGGGGCCAGAGCAGTTCTTC. As protein: CASSPPSLGPEQFF.

This chain uses TRBV10-3 with TRBJ1-1; no reliable D call. Trimming took 0 bases from V and 4 from J, leaving 15 bases between them. The CDR3 is made up of 16 amino acids. The germline gives CDR1 ENHRY, CDR2 SYGVKD. CDR3 nucleotide sequence: TGTGCCATCAGTGAGTCGATTACGGTCCTCGGCACTGAAGCTTTCTTT. Its translation is CAISESITVLGTEAFF.

In its sample, this clonotype was seen a few times. J is TRBJ1-4 and V is TRBV29-1; the D gene is possibly TRBD1 (5 bases). V was pared by 6 bases and J by 4 bases, with 12 bases between. Germline assignment: CDR1 SQVTM and CDR2 ANQGSEA. The CDR3 is 13 residues long. The CDR3 is CSVGAAFNEKLFF. CDR3 coding DNA: TGCAGCGTAGGGGCAGCCTTTAATGAAAAACTGTTTTTT. The full variable domain, rest sourced from reference TRBV29-1 and TRBJ1-4, is SAVISQKPSRDICQRGTSLTIQCQVDSQVTMMFWYRQQPGQSLTLIATANQGSEATYESGFVIDKFPISRPNLTFSTLTVSNMSPEDSSIYLCSVGAAFNEKLFFGSGTQLSVL.

V usage is TRBV29-1 and J usage is TRBJ1-2; D gene uncertain. Looked up from germline, CDR1 is SQVTM and CDR2 is ANQGSEA. The length of the CDR3 is 12 residues. Trimming stripped 0 bases from V and 8 bases from J, with 10 bases between. CDR3 residues: CSVEDAEEGYTF. DNA of the CDR3: TGCAGCGTTGAAGATGCCGAGGAAGGCTACACCTTC.

The genes are TRBV10-3 and TRBJ2-2, with 9 bases fitting TRBD1. The germline V gene has CDR1 ENHRY and CDR2 SYGVKD. This CDR3 spans 16 amino acids. V lost 0 bases to trimming and J lost 7 bases; unmatched junction nucleotides: 6. The CDR3: CAISESEQGAGGELFF. The CDR3 DNA reads TGTGCCATCAGTGAGTCCGAACAGGGGGCTGGCGGGGAGCTGTTTTTT.

The chain links TRBV15 to TRBJ2-3; 11 nucleotides align to TRBD2. V lost 1 base to trimming and J lost 2 bases; unmatched junction nucleotides: 2. The CDR3 contains 16 residues. Germline V gene lookup returns CDR1 LNHNV and CDR2 YYDKDF (reference sequence). CDR3 in amino acids: CATSRVAGGPTDTQYF. CDR3 nucleotide sequence: TGTGCCACCAGCAGAGTAGCGGGGGGGCCCACAGATACGCAGTATTTT. Using reference TRBV15 and TRBJ2-3 for the parts outside the CDR3, the full variable domain is DAMVIQNPRYQVTQFGKPVTLSCSQTLNHNVMYWYQQKSSQAPKLLFHYYDKDFNNEADTPDNFQSRRPNTSFCFLDIRSPGLGDTAMYLCATSRVAGGPTDTQYFGPGTRLTVL.

The V call is TRBV7-8, the J call TRBJ1-2; weak D call: TRBD1 (6 bases). The V end was cut by 6 bases, the J end by 2 bases, with 10 bases between. CDR1 and CDR2 from the germline V gene are SGHVS and FQNEAQ. The CDR3 loop spans 13 amino acids. CDR3 loop: CASSTGQNYGYTF. The CDR3, as DNA: TGTGCCAGCAGTACCGGACAGAACTATGGCTACACCTTC.

The V call is TRBV7-2, the J call TRBJ1-4; no firm D call. The CDR3 consists of 15 residues. Germline lookup yields CDR1 SGHTA and CDR2 FQGNSA. With 0 bases removed from V and 4 bases from J, the gap between germline ends came to 9 bases. The CDR3 is CASSLAIGRNEKLFF. For the CDR3, the DNA is TGTGCCAGCAGCTTAGCGATAGGGCGTAATGAAAAACTGTTTTTT.

This chain links TRBV7-2 with TRBJ1-4, with D possibly being TRBD1 (6 bases). Germline lookup yields CDR1 SGHTA and CDR2 FQGNSA. CDR3 length: 16 residues. V was pared by 5 bases and J by 7 bases, with 20 bases between. In DNA, the CDR3 is TGTGCCAGCAGCCACAAACTGGGGGGCTTTGGTGAAAAACTGTTTTTT. It specifies CASSHKLGGFGEKLFF.

The rearrangement links TRBV7-2 to TRBJ1-1; tentatively, D is TRBD1 (6 bases). CDR1 is SGHTA, CDR2 FQGNSA, per germline. The CDR3 has 14 amino acids. Deletions cut 5 bases from V and 1 base from J, with 11 bases between. The DNA for the CDR3 is TGTGCCAGCAGCCTCCGACAGGAGAACACTGAAGCTTTCTTT. This sequence encodes CASSLRQENTEAFF.

This clonotype was found a few times. V is TRBV6-5 and J is TRBJ2-3; 7 bases agree with TRBD2. CDR1 is MNHEY and CDR2 is SVGAGI in the germline V gene. Trimming at V came to 0 bases and at J to 5 bases, leaving 5 bases not matched to a gene. This CDR3 region has 15 residues. DNA of the CDR3: TGTGCCAGCAGTTACTCCAACTGGGGGGGAGATACGCAGTATTTT. It yields the protein CASSYSNWGGDTQYF.

This rearrangement joins TRBV11-1 to TRBJ2-5; D possibly corresponds to TRBD1 (5 bases). The CDR3 sequence is 16 residues long. The germline V and J ends were trimmed by 5 bases and 4 bases, with 20 bases remaining between them. Germline V lookup: CDR1 SGHAT, CDR2 FQDESV (reference sequence). This CDR3 reads CASSLPRQRSGETQYF. The CDR3 bases are TGTGCCAGCAGCCTCCCCAGACAGAGGTCGGGAGAGACCCAGTACTTC.

The J gene is TRBJ1-2, the V gene TRBV4-1; 7 bases agree with TRBD1. The CDR3 runs to 15 residues. CDR1 is MGHRA, CDR2 YSYEKL, per germline. Trimming at V came to 4 bases and at J to 2 bases, leaving 7 bases not matched to a gene. The CDR3 spells CASSRTGQKNYGYTF. The CDR3 coding sequence is TGCGCCAGCAGCCGAACGGGACAGAAGAACTATGGCTACACCTTC.